These T cell receptor beta chains were read from a single sample in a study of T cell clones after liver transplantation. Measured with immunoSEQ multiplex PCR; TCRdb has only the in-frame clones, and not every one. The sample shows approximately 22,000 clones, approximately 93% of them seen only once. The material was CD8+ T cells from blood, obtained 25 months after liver transplant. Source of these receptors: a human patient who received a liver transplant. Some T cells may be transferred from the graft donor. CDR3s leave out the opening cysteine and the closing phenylalanine or tryptophan.

v_call cdr3_aa
TRBV2 ASQDLVGQY
TRBV6-1 ASSEAEGRRVLLAGGKDTQY
TRBV6-5 ASSYSVLAGDEQY
TRBV6-5 ASSYSLGLAGEQF
TRBV5-6 ASSTGQAPEQY
TRBV4-1 ASSQDIGQGRTNYGYT
TRBV27 ASSQGAGREEETQY
TRBV4-1 ASSQDIEEKLF
TRBV10-3 AISESRVSYEQY
TRBV7-9 ASRPPGQGTGEQF
TRBV27 ASSLSVGGADTQY
TRBV5-1 ASSSLTGYERQY
TRBV14 ASTKTSESWEQY
TRBV11-2 ASSLLAGPLEF
TRBV14 ASSQVGVVLGEQF
TRBV28 ASSISRSFGYT
TRBV4-2 ASSQDQREGLTDTQY
TRBV14 ASSQAIREWYTGELF
TRBV7-2 ASSLGQGRAVTGELF
TRBV12-5 ASGNRDLGDIQY
TRBV4-3 ASRPGLASSYEQY
TRBV19 ASSQGLAGGLLDTQY
TRBV9 ASSPWPGPYGYT
TRBV4-3 ASSQDLEVTQY
TRBV9 ASSVVGLTDTQY
TRBV13 ASRLGGNTGELF
TRBV9 ASSVQAGLHEQY
TRBV7-2 ASSWGQVTYEQY
TRBV6-5 ASRQSAYTGELF
TRBV4-3 ASSPGQGPDTQY
TRBV5-4 ASSQPPVEEQY
TRBV18 ASSPQDGETQY
TRBV9 ASSTRDGPTDTQY
TRBV10-3 ATPADDREGKNIQY
TRBV29-1 SVEGPSSYNEQF
TRBV11-1 ASSPPEGGENTEAF
TRBV10-2 ATQDYSYEQY
TRBV5-5 ASTGGDTQY
TRBV19 ASSISLGSEQY
TRBV18 ASSPKPGTSWNEQF
TRBV5-4 ASSLGLSAGDTQY
TRBV5-6 ASSSGLATYEQY
TRBV10-2 ASSEVHRESSYEQY
TRBV6-5 ASSYTGVDEQF
TRBV28 ASRKSGPYEQY